The 21 T cell receptor beta chains reported below all come from one sample, sequenced in a study of regulatory T cells in long-lasting Graves disease. The time point here: newly diagnosed GD, antithyroid drugs for less than 3 months. Scientists built the TCR library using RNA that was extracted from PBMCs. Construction of the TCR beta libraries employed iRepertoire HTBI primers in conjunction with Arm-PCR of CDR3 regions. TCRdb fed the multiplex PCR reads into MiXCR, producing one record per CDR3 protein. Among approximately 400,000 distinct CDR3 sequences listed, around 16% were seen once. This sample also belongs to another study, concerning T cells in Graves' hyperthyroidism and ophthalmopathy.

This sample comprised peripheral blood mononuclear cells (PBMCs), obtained at new diagnosis, from a patient treated with antithyroid drugs. Receptors originate from a middle-aged woman with Graves disease.

This clonotype turned up a few times. V usage is TRBV7-9 and J usage is TRBJ1-4; possible D gene TRBD1, 6 bases. Germline CDR1 reads SEHNR; CDR2 reads FQNEAQ (reference sequence). The V and J ends lost 3 bases and 0 bases respectively, with 8 bases between them. CDR3 length: 15 amino acids. CDR3 DNA sequence: TGTGCCAGCAGCTTTAGGGGGACAACTAATGAAAAACTGTTTTTT. Translating it yields CASSFRGTTNEKLFF.

This clonotype was counted at least ten times. The V gene is TRBV12-3 or TRBV12-4, the J gene TRBJ2-7; D is undetermined. V lost 1 base, J lost 0 bases, and 4 bases lay in between. The CDR3 has 13 residues. The CDR3 DNA reads TGTGCCAGCAGTTTAGGGGTCTCCTACGAGCAGTACTTC. Translation gives CASSLGVSYEQYF.

This clonotype appeared many times. This chain connects TRBV7-2 to TRBJ2-1, with 7 bases identical to TRBD2. Germline assignment: CDR1 SGHTA and CDR2 FQGNSA. The trim removed 0 bases at V and 2 bases at J, leaving 10 bases unmatched. This CDR3 has 18 residues. CDR3 protein: CASSLAPLSGPPYNEQFF. In nucleotides, the CDR3 is TGTGCCAGCAGCTTAGCCCCCCTTAGCGGGCCTCCCTACAATGAGCAGTTCTTC.

At least ten counts were recorded for this clonotype. The chain couples TRBV12-3 or TRBV12-4 to TRBJ1-1, with D unresolved. Trimming took 1 base from V and 10 from J, leaving 13 bases between them. The length of the CDR3 is 13 residues. CDR3: CASSLGGQNVAFF. As DNA, the CDR3 is TGTGCCAGCAGTTTAGGAGGTCAGAACGTAGCTTTCTTT.

This clonotype was seen only a few times. V gene TRBV29-1 combines with J gene TRBJ1-1; a possible D gene is TRBD1 (5 bases). The CDR3 consists of 12 residues. V was pared by 7 bases and J by 4 bases, with 13 bases between. Germline lookup yields CDR1 SQVTM and CDR2 ANQGSEA. Written as DNA, the CDR3 is TGCAGCGCCCTATGGGGGGGCACTGAAGCTTTCTTT. It encodes CSALWGGTEAFF.

CDR3 DNA sequence: TGTGCCAGCAGCGCCCCAAGGAGGGGGCCCTACAATGAGCAGTTCTTC. This codes for CASSAPRRGPYNEQFF. The rearrangement uses TRBV9 and TRBJ2-1; D is perhaps TRBD1 (7 bases). V was trimmed by 3 bases and J by 2 bases, leaving 15 bases between them. Looked up from germline, CDR1 is SGDLS and CDR2 is YYNGEE. The CDR3 runs 16 residues.

The sample holds many counts of this clonotype. The rearrangement links TRBV7-2 to TRBJ2-1; 9 nucleotides align to TRBD2. Germline loops: CDR1 SGHTA, CDR2 FQGNSA. This CDR3 has 16 residues. V was clipped by 1 base and J by 4 bases; unmatched bases: 5. CDR3 sequence: CASSLVPAGGYNEQFF. CDR3 coding DNA: TGTGCCAGCAGCTTAGTTCCAGCGGGAGGATACAATGAGCAGTTCTTC.

This clonotype occurred many times. This chain connects TRBV7-9 to TRBJ2-3; 10 positions match TRBD2. Germline lookup yields CDR1 SEHNR and CDR2 FQNEAQ (reference sequence). The CDR3 is 16 residues long. V dropped 5 bases and J dropped 5; count of bases not matched to a gene: 10. The CDR3 DNA follows: TGTGCCAGCAGCCCCTCAGCGGGAGGGCCAGGAGATACGCAGTATTTT. This sequence encodes CASSPSAGGPGDTQYF.

In this sample, this clonotype turned up a few times. The genes are TRBV5-4 and TRBJ2-5; 10 bases match TRBD2. Germline V CDR1 and CDR2: SGHNT, YYREEE (reference sequence). V lost 4 bases and J lost 5; bases outside the gene matches: 11. CDR3 length equals 16 residues. In DNA form, the CDR3 reads TGTGCCAGCAGCCGCATCATAGCGGGAGGCGGGGAGACCCAGTACTTC. This codes for CASSRIIAGGGETQYF.

This clonotype has a count of ten or more. V and J are TRBV6-1 and TRBJ2-5; 9 bases are shared with TRBD2. V lost 2 bases to trimming and J lost 6 bases; unmatched junction nucleotides: 13. Germline values: CDR1 MNHNS, CDR2 SASEGT. CDR3 length: 17 amino acids. CDR3 in DNA: TGTGCCAGCAGTGAAAGAGCGACTAGCGGACATCGGAAGACCCAGTACTTC. It encodes CASSERATSGHRKTQYF.

This clonotype appeared many times. The gene calls are TRBV19 and TRBJ1-1; D possibly corresponds to TRBD1 (6 bases). V lost 3 bases and J lost 3, with 14 bases in between. From germline, CDR1 is LNHDA and CDR2 SQIVND (reference sequence). This CDR3 has 15 amino acids. In nucleotides, the CDR3 is TGTGCCAGTAGTATTGGGTCGGGGGCCTACACTGAAGCTTTCTTT. Translation gives CASSIGSGAYTEAFF. Based on the CDR3 plus reference TRBV19 and TRBJ1-1, the full variable domain is DGGITQSPKYLFRKEGQNVTLSCEQNLNHDAMYWYRQDPGQGLRLIYYSQIVNDFQKGDIAEGYSVSREKKESFPLTVTSAQKNPTAFYLCASSIGSGAYTEAFFGQGTRLTVV.

This clonotype was seen ten or more times. J is TRBJ1-2 and V is TRBV19; TRBD1 is a possible D gene (6 bases). The CDR3 is 13 residues long. Germline assignment: CDR1 LNHDA and CDR2 SQIVND (reference sequence). Trimming took 4 bases from V and 5 from J, leaving 11 bases between them. This CDR3 reads CASSTKQGYGYTF. DNA for the CDR3: TGTGCCAGTAGTACCAAACAGGGTTATGGCTACACCTTC.

Note on this clonotype: This could be a read error, since a much larger clone is one nucleotide away. The chain employs TRBV7-3 and TRBJ2-1; 10 nucleotides line up with TRBD1. The V gene's germline CDR1 is SGHTA and CDR2 FQGTGA. The CDR3 contains 14 residues. This CDR3 is CVSSFGQGVNEQFF. The CDR3 nucleotides read TGTGTCAGCAGCTTCGGACAGGGGGTCAATGAGCAGTTCTTC.

Note on this clonotype: A much larger clone lies one base from this, so it may be a read error. The chain joins TRBV20-1 to TRBJ1-4; no clear D. This CDR3 has 14 residues. Germline V CDR1 and CDR2: DFQATT, SNEGSKA (reference sequence). The CDR3 coding sequence is TGCAGTGCTAGGGCAAGGGTAGCTAATGAAAAACTGCTTTTT. Translating gives CSARARVANEKLLF.

Many counts were recorded for this clonotype. The chain employs TRBV7-9 and TRBJ2-1; 9 positions match TRBD2. V gave up 6 bases and J gave up 4 bases; unmatched junction bases: 7. This CDR3 comprises 15 residues. Germline lookup yields CDR1 SEHNR and CDR2 FQNEAQ (reference sequence). CDR3 nucleotide sequence: TGTGCCAGCAGTCAGCGGGAGGTCCCATACAATGAGCAGTTCTTC. It yields the protein CASSQREVPYNEQFF.

This clonotype occurred many times. The rearrangement links TRBV28 to TRBJ1-2; D not certain. V was trimmed by 6 bases and J by 3 bases, leaving 11 bases between them. CDR1 and CDR2 (germline): MDHEN, SYDVKM. CDR3 length: 13 amino acids. In DNA, the CDR3 is TGTGCCAGCAGATCATCGAGAGACTATGGCTACACCTTC. It yields the protein CASRSSRDYGYTF.

This clonotype was detected only a few times. J is TRBJ1-5 and V is TRBV25-1; D gene ambiguous. Germline V gene data show CDR1 as MGHDK and CDR2 as SYGVNS. Trimming took off 2 bases at V and 7 bases at J, with 9 bases between the two ends. The length of the CDR3 is 13 residues. In DNA, the CDR3 is TGTGCCAGCAGTGAAAGGGATCCCCAGCCCCAGCATTTT. Amino acid sequence: CASSERDPQPQHF.

The table lists this clonotype with many counts. The chain carries TRBV18 and TRBJ2-7, with 8 bases matching TRBD2. After removal of 0 bases from V and 4 bases from J, the junction contained 20 bases not matched to a gene. Germline V gene data show CDR1 as KGHSH and CDR2 as LQKENI. This CDR3 has 20 amino acids. This CDR3 reads CASSPPLLSSGSLIRYEQYF. The DNA of the CDR3 is TGTGCCAGCTCACCACCGCTGCTGTCAAGCGGGAGTCTTATCCGTTACGAGCAGTACTTC.

The chain joins TRBV5-6 to TRBJ2-7; 9 nucleotides line up with TRBD1. The CDR3 is 15 amino acids. Germline CDR1 SGHDT, CDR2 YYEEEE. V shed 4 bases and J 3 bases; nucleotides not matched to a gene: 8. In DNA, the CDR3 is TGTGCCAGCAGCCCAGAGCCGGGACAGGGCTACGAGCAGTACTTC. Protein product: CASSPEPGQGYEQYF.

This clonotype was counted at least ten times. The chain carries TRBV10-3 and TRBJ2-1; the D call may be TRBD1 or TRBD2 (7 bases each). Deletions cut 6 bases from V and 8 bases from J, with 14 bases between. CDR3 length: 13 amino acids. The germline gives CDR1 ENHRY, CDR2 SYGVKD. CDR3 bases: TGTGCCATCAGGGAGGGGGCGGGAGATGAGCAGTTCTTC. Residues: CAIREGAGDEQFF.

V is TRBV25-1 and J is TRBJ2-3, with D perhaps matching TRBD2 (7 bases). The germline V gene has CDR1 MGHDK and CDR2 SYGVNS. V gave up 4 bases and J gave up 6 bases, with 11 bases separating them. The CDR3 is 13 residues long. The CDR3: CASSGAGADTQYF. Here the CDR3 DNA reads TGTGCCAGCAGTGGGGCGGGGGCGGATACGCAGTATTTT.